This T cell receptor beta chain was captured in a study of CD8+ T cells in alopecia areata. Study-level findings and limits: Resident alphabeta T-cell populations of normal skin are likewise subject to sequencing in scalp samples. Clonality in lesional scalp, especially alopecia totalis/universalis, exceeded that of normal scalp. For baseline CD8+ expansion, any link to response stays uncertain with one nonresponder.

As for treatment: oral pan-JAK inhibitor, 5-10 mg twice daily. As to this clone: What it binds is unknown.

Germline V gene lookup returns CDR1 GTSNPN and CDR2 SVGIG (reference sequence). Trimming left V 0 bases short and J 9 bases short, with 6 bases between. The CDR3 spans 11 residues. cDNA prepared by RNA extraction and subsequent reverse transcription served as the template for sequencing. Assay used: immunoSEQ multiplex PCR; TCRdb lists only in-frame clones, some missing. The data hold about 110,000 clones, with approximately 55% observed a single time. The receptor comes from a human donor with alopecia areata. The starting material was CD4+ T cells sorted from blood, obtained at week 24, from a patient treated with tofacitinib. The chain joins TRBV30 to TRBJ2-1; the D gene is possibly TRBD2 (6 bases). The chain's CDR3 is CAWSVLAEQFF. The CDR3 DNA is TGTGCCTGGAGTGTACTAGCTGAGCAGTTCTTC.